The clone carrying this TCR beta chain has just a few counts. Its antigen is undetermined. This sample is part of a study of blood T cells in healthy people across ages. Whole-study findings and limits: Without sorted subsets, naive and antigen-experienced compartments could not be conclusively compared.

Together with a sample-barcoded 5' primer, a J-beta primer mix was included in a second PCR lasting about 6 to 11 cycles. From the 5' RACE reads, TCRdb called clonotypes with MiXCR, one entry per CDR3 protein. This sample has about 800,000 distinct CDR3 sequences, with approximately 25% found just once. All donors came from Russia, were Caucasian and healthy, and spanned ages about 6 to 100. Germline CDR1 is SGHRS and CDR2 is YFSETQ. V lost 0 bases and J 4 bases, leaving 22 bases between the germline ends. The CDR3 covers 18 residues. The sample also formed part of further work on T cells of mothers and their children.

Material: blood. This receptor was taken from a boy between 10 and 17 years old in good health. The chain uses TRBV5-1 and TRBJ1-1; D is possibly TRBD1 (5 bases). CDR3 protein: CASSLVGLGRQGGTEAFF. The DNA of the CDR3 is TGCGCCAGCAGCTTGGTAGGTTTGGGTCGGCAGGGAGGCACTGAAGCTTTCTTT.